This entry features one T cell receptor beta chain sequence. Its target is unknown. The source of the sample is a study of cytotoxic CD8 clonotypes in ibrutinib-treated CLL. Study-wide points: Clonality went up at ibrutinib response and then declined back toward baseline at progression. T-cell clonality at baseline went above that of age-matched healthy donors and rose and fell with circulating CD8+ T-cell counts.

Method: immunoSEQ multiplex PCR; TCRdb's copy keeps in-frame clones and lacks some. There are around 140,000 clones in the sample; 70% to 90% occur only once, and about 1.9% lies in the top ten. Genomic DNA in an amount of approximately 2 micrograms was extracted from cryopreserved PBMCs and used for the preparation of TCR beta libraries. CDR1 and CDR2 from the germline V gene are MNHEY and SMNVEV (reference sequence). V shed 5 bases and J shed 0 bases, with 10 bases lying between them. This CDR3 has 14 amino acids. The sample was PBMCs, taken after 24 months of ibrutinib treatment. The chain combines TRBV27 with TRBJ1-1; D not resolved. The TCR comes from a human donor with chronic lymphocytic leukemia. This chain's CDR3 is CASSLTTVNTEAFF. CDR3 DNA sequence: TGTGCCAGCAGTCTTACGACGGTGAACACTGAAGCTTTCTTT.